One sample yielded the 20 T cell receptor beta chains listed below, sequenced in a study of blood T cell repertoires in COVID-19. Profiled with immunoSEQ multiplex PCR; TCRdb holds only in-frame clones, not every one. The table lists roughly 64,000 clones, approximately 86% of them singletons. The material sequenced was peripheral blood. These receptors were collected from a man aged 40-49 years with acute or convalescent COVID-19.

The V and J genes are TRBV2 and TRBJ1-5; the D gene is possibly TRBD1 (6 bases). With 5 bases removed from V and 0 bases from J, the gap between germline ends came to 11 bases. Germline CDR1 and CDR2: SNHLY and FYNNEI. This CDR3 is built from 15 residues. The CDR3 nucleotides are TGTGCCAGCAGTTCGGACAGCTATAGCAATCAGCCCCAGCATTTT. Encoded protein: CASSSDSYSNQPQHF.

The chain is built from TRBV19 and TRBJ1-1; D is unclear. The germline V gene encodes CDR1 LNHDA and CDR2 SQIVND (reference sequence). This CDR3 is built from 15 residues. With 3 bases removed from V and 2 bases from J, the gap between germline ends came to 13 bases. The chain's CDR3 is CASSIIKGGNTEAFF. In DNA form, the CDR3 reads TGTGCCAGTAGTATTATTAAGGGAGGTAACACTGAAGCTTTCTTT. The complete variable domain, with remaining parts taken from reference TRBV19 and TRBJ1-1, reads DGGITQSPKYLFRKEGQNVTLSCEQNLNHDAMYWYRQDPGQGLRLIYYSQIVNDFQKGDIAEGYSVSREKKESFPLTVTSAQKNPTAFYLCASSIIKGGNTEAFFGQGTRLTVV.

The V call is TRBV3-1 (or the pseudogene TRBV3-2), the J call TRBJ1-5; no reliable D call. The CDR3 spans 13 residues. Trimming took off 2 bases at V and 0 bases at J, with 2 bases between the two ends. Germline V gene sequence: CDR1 LGHDT, CDR2 YNNKEL (reference sequence). The CDR3 region has the DNA TGTGCCAGCAGCCAATATAGCAATCAGCCCCAGCATTTT. It translates to CASSQYSNQPQHF.

The chain has TRBV9 and TRBJ1-2; 7 bases are a match to TRBD1. Germline values: CDR1 SGDLS, CDR2 YYNGEE. The CDR3 length is 15 residues. V shed 0 bases and J 0 bases; nucleotides not matched to a gene: 2. Here the CDR3 DNA reads TGTGCCAGCAGCGTAGGACAGGGCGCTAACTATGGCTACACCTTC. Translated, it gives CASSVGQGANYGYTF.

The V gene is TRBV5-6, the J gene TRBJ2-7, with D perhaps matching TRBD1 (6 bases). V lost 2 bases and J 3 bases, leaving 12 bases between the germline ends. CDR1 and CDR2 (germline): SGHDT, YYEEEE. The CDR3 runs to 14 residues. The CDR3 loop reads CASSFQGPLYEQYF. DNA for the CDR3: TGTGCCAGCAGCTTTCAGGGGCCTCTCTACGAGCAGTACTTC.

V is TRBV29-1 and J is TRBJ1-2; the D is unclear. The CDR3 has 13 residues. Germline CDR1 SQVTM, CDR2 ANQGSEA. The germline V and J ends were trimmed by 4 bases and 2 bases, with 11 bases remaining between them. CDR3 region: CSVGSRLNYGYTF. The DNA of the CDR3 is TGCAGCGTTGGCTCTAGGCTCAACTATGGCTACACCTTC.

This clone occurred a few times. This sequence joins TRBV24-1 and TRBJ1-1; possible D gene TRBD1, 6 bases. V lost 5 bases and J 3 bases, leaving 12 bases between the germline ends. The CDR3 spans 14 residues. Germline V gene lookup returns CDR1 KGHDR and CDR2 SFDVKD. The CDR3 nucleotides read TGTGCCACCAGTGGGGAGGGGGACTACACTGAAGCTTTCTTT. Its protein product is CATSGEGDYTEAFF.

The chain uses TRBV5-1 and TRBJ1-1; no reliable D call. Trimming removed 0 bases from V and 1 base from J, with 7 bases in between. This CDR3 contains 14 residues. CDR1 SGHRS and CDR2 YFSETQ come from the germline V gene. The CDR3: CASSLAVGNTEAFF. In nucleotides, the CDR3 is TGCGCCAGCAGCTTGGCGGTCGGGAACACTGAAGCTTTCTTT.

The rearrangement joins TRBV20-1 to TRBJ2-3, with a weak D call TRBD2 (5 bases). CDR3 size: 17 residues. Trimming removed 3 bases at V and 1 base at J, with 20 bases between. CDR1 is DFQATT and CDR2 is SNEGSKA in the germline V gene (reference sequence). The CDR3 spells CSASRAGRRARTDTQYF. The CDR3 coding sequence is TGCAGTGCTAGTAGGGCCGGACGGCGGGCACGCACAGATACGCAGTATTTT.

The chain's CDR3 is CASRSSYEKLFF. The CDR3 DNA follows: TGTGCCAGCAGATCCAGTTATGAAAAACTGTTTTTT. J is TRBJ1-4 and V is TRBV6-5; D is uncertain. Germline-derived CDR1 and CDR2 are MNHEY and SVGAGI. V was cut by 6 bases and J by 6 bases, with 8 bases left in between. The CDR3 has 12 residues.

The rearrangement uses TRBV13 and TRBJ2-5; no definite D call. The CDR3 covers 13 residues. CDR1 PRHDT and CDR2 FYEKMQ come from the germline V gene (reference sequence). V was clipped by 5 bases and J by 2 bases, with 9 bases between them. The CDR3 region is CASSPRVQETQYF. CDR3 DNA sequence: TGTGCCAGCAGCCCCCGAGTTCAAGAGACCCAGTACTTC.

The chain recombines TRBV18 with TRBJ1-5, with D possibly being TRBD1 (5 bases). Trimming shortened V by 3 bases and J by 5 bases, and 14 bases separated the two germline ends. The CDR3 extends over 15 amino acids. Germline CDR1 is KGHSH and CDR2 is LQKENI. CDR3 region: CASSPRAGEDQPQHF. CDR3 nucleotides: TGTGCCAGCTCACCCAGGGCAGGCGAGGATCAGCCCCAGCATTTT.

The V call is TRBV19, the J call TRBJ1-4; 8 bases fit TRBD1. The germline gives CDR1 LNHDA, CDR2 SQIVND (reference sequence). The CDR3 has 16 amino acids. Trimming cost V 3 bases and J 4 bases; bases outside gene matches: 7. This chain's CDR3 is CASSIMAGGLNEKLFF. Written as DNA, the CDR3 is TGTGCCAGTAGTATTATGGCAGGGGGCCTTAATGAAAAACTGTTTTTT.

The chain links TRBV7-2 to TRBJ2-5; D is undetermined. CDR3 length: 14 amino acids. V was clipped by 5 bases and J by 0 bases, with 10 bases between them. Per the germline V gene, CDR1 is SGHTA and CDR2 is FQGNSA. The CDR3 DNA is TGTGCCAGCAGCCGTGGGCAGCACCAAGAGACCCAGTACTTC. It yields the protein CASSRGQHQETQYF.

The genes are TRBV30 and TRBJ1-6; D is perhaps TRBD1 (5 bases). This CDR3 has 15 residues. Trimming took 8 bases from V and 0 from J, leaving 14 bases between them. Germline CDR1 and CDR2: GTSNPN and SVGIG (reference sequence). CDR3 coding DNA: TGTGCCGGAGGGGCTTCTAGCTCCTATAATTCACCCCTCCACTTT. Translated, it gives CAGGASSSYNSPLHF.

The chain joins TRBV30 to TRBJ1-2; the match to TRBD1 covers 11 bases. V was pared by 0 bases and J by 2 bases, with 5 bases of the junction left unmatched. Germline assignment: CDR1 GTSNPN and CDR2 SVGIG (reference sequence). CDR3 length: 16 residues. The CDR3 DNA reads TGTGCCTGGAGTGTTTGGACAGGGGGCGCGAACTATGGCTACACCTTC. Protein: CAWSVWTGGANYGYTF.

The rearrangement joins TRBV3-1 (or the pseudogene TRBV3-2) to TRBJ2-7; D is perhaps TRBD2 (5 bases). Germline assignment: CDR1 LGHDT and CDR2 YNNKEL (reference sequence). The CDR3 is 14 amino acids. V lost 0 bases and J 6 bases, leaving 12 bases between the germline ends. The CDR3, as DNA: TGTGCCAGCAGCCAAGAGTCTGGCCGGGGCGAGCAGTACTTC. It is translated as CASSQESGRGEQYF.

This sequence joins TRBV10-3 and TRBJ2-3; 8 bases line up with TRBD2. The CDR3 consists of 15 residues. Looked up from germline, CDR1 is ENHRY and CDR2 is SYGVKD. The J segment lost 2 bases and the V segment lost 7 bases, leaving 8 bases of the junction unmatched. In nucleotides, the CDR3 is TGTGCCATCAAATCCCCTAGCGGGCACACAGATACGCAGTATTTT. Its translation: CAIKSPSGHTDTQYF.

CDR3 loop: CASSAGTGGTGELFF. CDR3 DNA: TGCGCCAGCAGCGCCGGGACAGGGGGTACCGGGGAGCTGTTTTTT. The rearrangement uses TRBV4-1 and TRBJ2-2; 11 bases match TRBD1. CDR1 and CDR2 (germline): MGHRA, YSYEKL. The CDR3 covers 15 residues. The J segment lost 5 bases and the V segment lost 5 bases, leaving 4 bases of the junction unmatched.

The chain links TRBV6-5 to TRBJ1-4; D is unresolved. Trimming cost V 5 bases and J 7 bases, with 8 bases left between them. The CDR3 sequence is 12 residues long. Germline lookup yields CDR1 MNHEY and CDR2 SVGAGI. The CDR3 DNA follows: TGTGCCAGCAGTCTCTGGGCTGAAAAACTGTTTTTT. It yields the protein CASSLWAEKLFF.